A selection of T cell receptor beta chains follows, all from one sample in a study of blood T cell repertoires in COVID-19. Some clones are missing from TCRdb's copy, which holds only in-frame ones; the method was immunoSEQ multiplex PCR. The sample holds roughly 140,000 clones; around 82% are singletons and the top ten take less than 5.5%. The sequenced sample was peripheral blood. The receptors were gathered from a man aged 55 to 70 with acute or convalescent COVID-19. Each CDR3 is given without its conserved first and last residue. The order of the fields is V gene, J gene, CDR3 protein.

TRBV30,TRBJ2-3,AWSRADTQY
TRBV7-3,TRBJ1-6,ASSLGLGSPLH
TRBV5-8,TRBJ2-7,ASSLLASSYEQY
TRBV28,TRBJ2-7,ASRSGPSSYEQY
TRBV4-2,TRBJ1-5,ASSQDRSGWSGNQPQH
TRBV5-1,TRBJ2-5,ASSWQQGALETQY
TRBV3-1/TRBV3-2,TRBJ1-1,ASSQGTGGEAF
TRBV5-1,TRBJ1-1,ASSIQGEAF
TRBV7-6,TRBJ2-7,ASSHTSGYEQY
TRBV28,TRBJ2-7,ASATPLPYEQY
TRBV5-1,TRBJ1-2,ASSLGAEDGYT
TRBV7-8,TRBJ2-7,ASSFSTGSFEQY
TRBV5-8,TRBJ2-7,ASTLTGLTYEQY
TRBV18,TRBJ1-4,ASSAVRVEKLF
TRBV28,TRBJ2-2,ASSFSFSLAGGEYTGELF
TRBV7-9,TRBJ2-1,ASSSGGNEQF
TRBV3-1/TRBV3-2,TRBJ1-2,ASSQERGRVGYT
TRBV7-9,TRBJ2-2,ASSPTGANTGELF
TRBV24-1,TRBJ2-1,ATGTGPINEQF
TRBV28,TRBJ2-7,ASSPPSGREGYEQY
TRBV10-1,TRBJ2-2,ASSTGTSSNSGELF
TRBV24-1,TRBJ2-7,ATSDFPSYRDRPYEQY
TRBV24-1,TRBJ2-2,ATWEQGRLF
TRBV29-1,TRBJ2-3,SVAVPRGSTDTQY
TRBV29-1,TRBJ1-2,SVEGLTQGAGFSWGYT
TRBV9,TRBJ2-7,ASSVGLEGYEQY
TRBV2,TRBJ2-1,ASSRERGDSNEQF
TRBV6-5,TRBJ2-3,ASSFGGSKADTQY
TRBV18,TRBJ2-3,ASFRAGPTDTQY
TRBV2,TRBJ1-1,ASSGSVRTEAF
TRBV6-5,TRBJ2-5,ASSSTGGRRLETQY
TRBV30,TRBJ2-5,AWSYLGLAYETQY
TRBV5-1,TRBJ1-2,ASSFQDRNYGYT
TRBV7-9,TRBJ2-3,ASSARGEDTQY
TRBV19,TRBJ1-5,ASSIARGGNQPQH
TRBV19,TRBJ1-5,ASSIRGNQPQH
TRBV5-1,TRBJ2-5,ASSTGTGAEETQY
TRBV14,TRBJ2-1,ASSSGGSGRTQF
TRBV18,TRBJ1-4,ASSPQDRVVSTNEKLF
TRBV6-1,TRBJ1-5,ASSEAAPYSNQPQH
TRBV7-7,TRBJ2-5,ASSPGQGRETQY
TRBV5-1,TRBJ2-5,ASSLFASGRETQY
TRBV27,TRBJ2-5,ASSRRGSGSETQY
TRBV19,TRBJ2-1,ASKVQGGNEQF
TRBV28,TRBJ2-2,ASSLRWTGRRTGELF